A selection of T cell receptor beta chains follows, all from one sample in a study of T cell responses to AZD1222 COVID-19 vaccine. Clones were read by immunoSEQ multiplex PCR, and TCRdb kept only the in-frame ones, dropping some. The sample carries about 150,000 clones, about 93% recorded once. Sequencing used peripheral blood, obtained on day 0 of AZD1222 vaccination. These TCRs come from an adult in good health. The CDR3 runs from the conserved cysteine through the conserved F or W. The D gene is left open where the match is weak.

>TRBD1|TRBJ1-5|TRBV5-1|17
CASSPAPGQNSNQPQHF
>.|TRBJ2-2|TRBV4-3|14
CASSQDGSSGELFF
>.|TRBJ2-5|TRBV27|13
CASSIQGQETQYF
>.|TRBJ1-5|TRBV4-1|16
CASSQEGRGGSQPQHF
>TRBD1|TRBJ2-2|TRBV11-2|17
CASSLEGGQAAIGELFF
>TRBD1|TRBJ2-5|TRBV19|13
CASRSGGLETQYF
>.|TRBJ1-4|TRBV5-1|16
CASIRGIGGADEKLFF
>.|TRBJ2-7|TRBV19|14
CASSISNTQYEQYF
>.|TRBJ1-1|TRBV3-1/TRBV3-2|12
CASSLGWGLAFF
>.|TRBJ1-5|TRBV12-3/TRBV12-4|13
CASSFRGYQPQHF
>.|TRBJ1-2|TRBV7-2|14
CASSPEAGFRGYTF
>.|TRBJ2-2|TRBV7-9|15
CASSLGPGSTGELFF
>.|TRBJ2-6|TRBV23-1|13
CASSRRSANVLTF
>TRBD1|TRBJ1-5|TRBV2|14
CASQGANSNQPQHF
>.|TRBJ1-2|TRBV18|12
CASSPKQYGYTF
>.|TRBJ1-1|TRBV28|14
CASSSRGGFAEAFF
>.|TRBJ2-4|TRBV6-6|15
CASTWTELGKNIQYF
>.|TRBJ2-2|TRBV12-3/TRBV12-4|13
CASSFPGTGELFF
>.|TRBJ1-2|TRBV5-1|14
CASSPGFGAYGYTF
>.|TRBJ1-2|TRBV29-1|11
CSAAGVDGYTF
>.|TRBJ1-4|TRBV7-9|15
CASTFKRRSGEKLFF
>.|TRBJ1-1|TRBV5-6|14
CASSLVGGGTEAFF
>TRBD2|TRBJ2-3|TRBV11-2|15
CASSPGLVYTDTQYF
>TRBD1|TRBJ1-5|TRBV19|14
CASTPTGAYQPQHF
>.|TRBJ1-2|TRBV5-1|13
CASSSGQPYGYTF
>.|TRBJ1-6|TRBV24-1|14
CATSDPTENSPLHF
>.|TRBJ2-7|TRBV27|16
CASSLWSGTPSYEQYF
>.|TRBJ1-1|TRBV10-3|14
CAISDRSLNTEAFF
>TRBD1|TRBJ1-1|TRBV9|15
CASSDAPGQHYEAFF
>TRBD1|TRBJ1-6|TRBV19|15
CASSPWGQGLSPLHF
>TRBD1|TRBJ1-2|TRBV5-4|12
CASSSTGEGYTF
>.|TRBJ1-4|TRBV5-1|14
CASSATVTFEKLFF
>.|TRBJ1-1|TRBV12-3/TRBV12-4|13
CASSLMGGSEAFF
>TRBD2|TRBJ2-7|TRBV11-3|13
CASSRTSIYEQYF
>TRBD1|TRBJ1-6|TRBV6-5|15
CASSFTGQGSSPLHF
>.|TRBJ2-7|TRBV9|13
CASSGRTEDEQYF
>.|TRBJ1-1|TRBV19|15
CASSSRQVVTTEAFF
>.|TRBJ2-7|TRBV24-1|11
CATSAPYEQYF
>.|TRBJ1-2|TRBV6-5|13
CASRNTVNYGYTF
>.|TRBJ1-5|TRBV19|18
CASRRQDRNWDRNQPQHF
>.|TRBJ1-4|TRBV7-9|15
CASSDWTASNEKLFF
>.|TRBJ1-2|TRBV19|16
CASSIDLAGLYYGYTF
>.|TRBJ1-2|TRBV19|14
CASSSPDDYYGYTF
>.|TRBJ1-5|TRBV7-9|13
CASSLDGNQPQHF
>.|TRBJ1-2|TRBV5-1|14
CASSLGLEGNGYTF
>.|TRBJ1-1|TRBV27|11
CASSSSTEAFF
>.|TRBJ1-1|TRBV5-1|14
CASSSGPFGTEAFF
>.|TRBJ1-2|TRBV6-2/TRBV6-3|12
CASSYSNSGYTF
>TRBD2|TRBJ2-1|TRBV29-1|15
CSGVLAGGSYNEQFF
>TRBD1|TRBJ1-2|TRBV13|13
CASSPGQGGGYTF
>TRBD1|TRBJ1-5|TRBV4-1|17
CASSRLQGVGGNQPQHF
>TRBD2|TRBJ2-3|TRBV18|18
CASTARLAGGISTDTQYF
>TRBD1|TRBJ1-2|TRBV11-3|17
CASSSRTGGVANYGYTF
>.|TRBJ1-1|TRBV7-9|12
CASSLSNTEAFF
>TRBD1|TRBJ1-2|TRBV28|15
CATSRRDRGWGGYTF
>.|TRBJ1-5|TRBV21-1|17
CASSKEKGDRSNQPQHF
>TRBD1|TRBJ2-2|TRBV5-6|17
CASSSMGQGYFTGELFF
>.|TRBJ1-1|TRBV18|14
CASSHSGVNTEAFF
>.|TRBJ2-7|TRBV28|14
CASSLFTENYEQYF